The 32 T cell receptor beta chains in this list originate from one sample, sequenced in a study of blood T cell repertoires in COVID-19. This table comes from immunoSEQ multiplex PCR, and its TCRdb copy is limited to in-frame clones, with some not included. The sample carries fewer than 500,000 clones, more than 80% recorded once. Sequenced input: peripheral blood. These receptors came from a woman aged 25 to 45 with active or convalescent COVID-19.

Written as DNA, the CDR3 is TGTGCCAGCAGCGATTACAGGGGGCATGAGCAGTACTTC. This gives the protein CASSDYRGHEQYF. This chain uses TRBV3-1 (or the pseudogene TRBV3-2) with TRBJ2-7; 9 bases are a match to TRBD1. The ends lost 5 bases at V and 7 bases at J; junction bases unmatched: 6. Germline-derived CDR1 and CDR2 are LGHDT and YNNKEL (reference sequence). This CDR3 is built from 13 residues.

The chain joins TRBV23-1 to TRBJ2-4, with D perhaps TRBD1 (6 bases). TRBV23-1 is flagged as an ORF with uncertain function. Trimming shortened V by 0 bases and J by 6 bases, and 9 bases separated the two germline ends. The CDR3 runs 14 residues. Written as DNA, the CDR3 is TGCGCCAGCAGTCAATCGGAACAGGGAAACATTCAGTACTTC. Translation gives CASSQSEQGNIQYF.

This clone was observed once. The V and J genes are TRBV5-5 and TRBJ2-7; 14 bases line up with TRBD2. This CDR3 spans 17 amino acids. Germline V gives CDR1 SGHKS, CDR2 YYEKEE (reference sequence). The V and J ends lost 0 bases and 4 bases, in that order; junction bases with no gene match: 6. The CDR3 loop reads CASSLDGLAGGPYEQYF. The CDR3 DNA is TGTGCCAGCAGCTTGGACGGACTAGCGGGGGGCCCATACGAGCAGTACTTC.

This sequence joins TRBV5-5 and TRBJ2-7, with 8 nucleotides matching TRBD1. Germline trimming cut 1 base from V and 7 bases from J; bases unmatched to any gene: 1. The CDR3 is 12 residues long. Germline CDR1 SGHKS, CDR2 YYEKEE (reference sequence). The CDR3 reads CASSLTGGEQYF. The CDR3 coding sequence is TGTGCCAGCAGCTTGACAGGGGGAGAGCAGTACTTC.

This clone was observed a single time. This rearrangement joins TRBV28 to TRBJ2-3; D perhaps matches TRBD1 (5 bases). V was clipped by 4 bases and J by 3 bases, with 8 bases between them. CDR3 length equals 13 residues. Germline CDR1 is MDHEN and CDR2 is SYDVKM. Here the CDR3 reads CASSWGGTDTQYF. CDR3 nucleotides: TGTGCCAGCAGTTGGGGCGGTACAGATACGCAGTATTTT.

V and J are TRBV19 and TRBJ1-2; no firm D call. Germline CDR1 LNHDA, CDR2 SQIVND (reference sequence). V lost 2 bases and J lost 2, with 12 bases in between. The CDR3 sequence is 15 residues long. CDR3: CASSISPPGNYGYTF. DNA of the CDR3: TGTGCCAGTAGTATATCCCCCCCGGGAAACTATGGCTACACCTTC.

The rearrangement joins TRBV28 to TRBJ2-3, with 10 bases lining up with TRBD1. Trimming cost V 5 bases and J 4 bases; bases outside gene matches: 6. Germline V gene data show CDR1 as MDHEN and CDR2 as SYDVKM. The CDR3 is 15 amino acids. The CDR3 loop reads CASSPTGTGADTQYF. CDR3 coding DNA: TGTGCCAGCAGTCCTACCGGGACAGGGGCAGATACGCAGTATTTT.

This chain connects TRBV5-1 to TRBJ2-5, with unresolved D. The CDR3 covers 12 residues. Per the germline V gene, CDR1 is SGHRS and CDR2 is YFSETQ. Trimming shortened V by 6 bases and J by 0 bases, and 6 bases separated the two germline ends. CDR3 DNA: TGCGCCAGCAATCCCAACCAAGAGACCCAGTACTTC. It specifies CASNPNQETQYF.

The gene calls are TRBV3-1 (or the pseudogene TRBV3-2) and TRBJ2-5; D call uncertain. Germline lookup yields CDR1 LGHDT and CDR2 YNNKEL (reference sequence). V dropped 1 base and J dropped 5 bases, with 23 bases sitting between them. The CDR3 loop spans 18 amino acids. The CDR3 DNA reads TGTGCCAGCAGCCAAGGGTTCCAGCGTCTATCCTTTATGGAGACCCAGTACTTC. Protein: CASSQGFQRLSFMETQYF.

The CDR3 protein is CASSSIGQSEAFF. The CDR3 coding sequence is TGTGCCAGCAGCAGTATAGGACAGTCGGAAGCTTTCTTT. The V call is TRBV3-1 (or the pseudogene TRBV3-2), the J call TRBJ1-1; a weak D match, TRBD1 (6 bases). Germline V gives CDR1 LGHDT, CDR2 YNNKEL (reference sequence). CDR3 length: 13 residues. The germline V and J ends were trimmed by 5 bases and 8 bases, with 15 bases remaining between them.

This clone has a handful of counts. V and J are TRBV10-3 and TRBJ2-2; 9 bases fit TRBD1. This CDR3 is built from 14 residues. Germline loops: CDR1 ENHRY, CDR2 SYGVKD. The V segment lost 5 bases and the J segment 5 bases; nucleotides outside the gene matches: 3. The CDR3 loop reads CAISRDRDTGELFF. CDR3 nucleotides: TGTGCCATCAGTAGGGACAGGGATACCGGGGAGCTGTTTTTT.

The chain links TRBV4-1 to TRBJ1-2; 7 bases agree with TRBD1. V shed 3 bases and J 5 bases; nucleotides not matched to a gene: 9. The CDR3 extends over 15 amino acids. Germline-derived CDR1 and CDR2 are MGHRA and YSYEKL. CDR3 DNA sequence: TGCGCCAGCAGCCAGGCGACCGGGACAGATTATGGCTACACCTTC. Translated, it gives CASSQATGTDYGYTF.

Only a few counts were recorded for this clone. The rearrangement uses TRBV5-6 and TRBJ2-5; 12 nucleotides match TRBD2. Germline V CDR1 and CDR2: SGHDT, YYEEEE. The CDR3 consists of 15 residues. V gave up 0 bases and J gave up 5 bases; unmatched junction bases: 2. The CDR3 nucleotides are TGTGCCAGCAGCTTGGCTCTAGCGGGAGGGGAGACCCAGTACTTC. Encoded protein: CASSLALAGGETQYF.

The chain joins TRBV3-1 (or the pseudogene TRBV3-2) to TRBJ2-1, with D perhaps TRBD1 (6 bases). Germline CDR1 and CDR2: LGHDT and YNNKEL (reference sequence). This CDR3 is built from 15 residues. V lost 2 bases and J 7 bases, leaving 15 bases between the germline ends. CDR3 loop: CASSQTPGRGNEQFF. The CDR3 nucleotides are TGTGCCAGCAGCCAAACTCCAGGAAGGGGGAATGAGCAGTTCTTC.

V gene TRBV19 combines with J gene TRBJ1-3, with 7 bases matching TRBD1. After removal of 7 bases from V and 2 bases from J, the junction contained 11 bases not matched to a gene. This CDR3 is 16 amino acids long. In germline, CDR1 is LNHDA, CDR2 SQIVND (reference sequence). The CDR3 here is CASIFPGTATGNTIYF. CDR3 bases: TGTGCCAGTATCTTCCCCGGGACAGCGACTGGAAACACCATATATTTT.

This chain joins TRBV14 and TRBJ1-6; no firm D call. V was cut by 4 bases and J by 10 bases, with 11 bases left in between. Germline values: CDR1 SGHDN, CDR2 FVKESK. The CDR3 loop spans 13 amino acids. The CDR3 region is CASSPTGRSPLHF. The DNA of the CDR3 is TGTGCCAGCAGCCCGACGGGTCGGTCACCCCTCCACTTT.

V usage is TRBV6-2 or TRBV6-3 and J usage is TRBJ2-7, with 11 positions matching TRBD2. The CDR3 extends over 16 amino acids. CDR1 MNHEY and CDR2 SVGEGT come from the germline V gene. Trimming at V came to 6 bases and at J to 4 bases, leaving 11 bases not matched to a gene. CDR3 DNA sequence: TGTGCCAGCAGCCCTTACCTAGCGGGGGGTGTTTACGAGCAGTACTTC. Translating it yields CASSPYLAGGVYEQYF.

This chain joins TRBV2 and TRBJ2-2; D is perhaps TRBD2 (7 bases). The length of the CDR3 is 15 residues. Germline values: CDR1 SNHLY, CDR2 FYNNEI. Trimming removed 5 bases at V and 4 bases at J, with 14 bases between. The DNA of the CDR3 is TGTGCCAGCAGTTGGGGGGGCCGCGGCACCGGGGAGCTGTTTTTT. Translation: CASSWGGRGTGELFF.

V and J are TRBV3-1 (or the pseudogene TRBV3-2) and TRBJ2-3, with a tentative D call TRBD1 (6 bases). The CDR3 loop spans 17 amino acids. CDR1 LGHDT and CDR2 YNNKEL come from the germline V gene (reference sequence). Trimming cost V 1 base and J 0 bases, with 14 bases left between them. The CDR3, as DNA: TGTGCCAGCAGCCAAGCAGGGACACGGAAAAGCACAGATACGCAGTATTTT. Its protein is CASSQAGTRKSTDTQYF.

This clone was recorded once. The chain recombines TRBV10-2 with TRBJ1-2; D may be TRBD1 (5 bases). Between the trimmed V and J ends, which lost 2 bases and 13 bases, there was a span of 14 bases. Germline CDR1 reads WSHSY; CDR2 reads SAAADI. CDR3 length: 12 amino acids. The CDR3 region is CASSEDSLSSTF. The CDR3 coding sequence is TGCGCCAGCAGTGAGGACAGTCTTAGCAGCACCTTC.

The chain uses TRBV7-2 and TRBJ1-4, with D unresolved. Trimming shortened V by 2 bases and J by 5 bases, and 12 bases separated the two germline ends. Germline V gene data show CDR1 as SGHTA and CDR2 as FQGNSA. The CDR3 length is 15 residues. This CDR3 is CASSLQASLNEKLFF. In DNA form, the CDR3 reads TGTGCCAGCAGCTTACAGGCTTCGCTCAATGAAAAACTGTTTTTT.

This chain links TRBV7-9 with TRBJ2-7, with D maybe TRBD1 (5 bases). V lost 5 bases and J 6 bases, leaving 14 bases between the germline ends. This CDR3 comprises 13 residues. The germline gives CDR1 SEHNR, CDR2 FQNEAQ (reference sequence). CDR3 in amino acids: CASSPTWGAEQYF. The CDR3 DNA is TGTGCCAGCAGCCCCACCTGGGGCGCCGAGCAGTACTTC.

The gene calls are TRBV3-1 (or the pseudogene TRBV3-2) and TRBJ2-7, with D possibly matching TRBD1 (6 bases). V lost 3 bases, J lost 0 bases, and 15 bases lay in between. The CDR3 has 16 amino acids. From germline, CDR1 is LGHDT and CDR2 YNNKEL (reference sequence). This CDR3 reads CASSHGLRGLSYEQYF. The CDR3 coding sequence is TGTGCCAGCAGCCACGGTCTCAGGGGCCTCTCCTACGAGCAGTACTTC.

Here the CDR3 reads CSARELNEQFF. DNA of the CDR3: TGCAGTGCTAGGGAGCTGAATGAGCAGTTCTTC. V is TRBV20-1 and J is TRBJ2-1, with D uncertain. Germline V CDR1 and CDR2: DFQATT, SNEGSKA (reference sequence). V shed 3 bases and J shed 7 bases, with 7 bases lying between them. The length of the CDR3 is 11 residues.

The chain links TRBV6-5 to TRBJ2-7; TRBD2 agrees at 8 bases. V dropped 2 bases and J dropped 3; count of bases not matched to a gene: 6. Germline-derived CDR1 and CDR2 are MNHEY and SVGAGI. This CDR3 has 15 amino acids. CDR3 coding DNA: TGTGCCAGCAGTTACGGGCTAGCGGGCAGCTACGAGCAGTACTTC. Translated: CASSYGLAGSYEQYF.

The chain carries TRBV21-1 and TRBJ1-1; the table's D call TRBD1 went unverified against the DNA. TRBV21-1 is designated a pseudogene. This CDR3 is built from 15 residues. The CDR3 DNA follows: TGTGCCAGCACCAGTCACAGGGGGCGTGGAACTGAAGCTTTCTTT. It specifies CASTSHRGRGTEAFF.

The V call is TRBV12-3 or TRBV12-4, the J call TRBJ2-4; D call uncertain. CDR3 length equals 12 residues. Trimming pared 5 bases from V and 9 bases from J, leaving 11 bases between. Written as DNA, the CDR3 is TGTGCCAGCAGTGCCCCCCCCGGCATTCAGTACTTC. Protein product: CASSAPPGIQYF.

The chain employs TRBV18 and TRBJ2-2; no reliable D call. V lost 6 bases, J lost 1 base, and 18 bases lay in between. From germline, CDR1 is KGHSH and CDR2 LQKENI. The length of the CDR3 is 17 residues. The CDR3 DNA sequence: TGTGCCAGCTCCCAACCTAATACGGGTTTGAACACCGGGGAGCTGTTTTTT. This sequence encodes CASSQPNTGLNTGELFF.

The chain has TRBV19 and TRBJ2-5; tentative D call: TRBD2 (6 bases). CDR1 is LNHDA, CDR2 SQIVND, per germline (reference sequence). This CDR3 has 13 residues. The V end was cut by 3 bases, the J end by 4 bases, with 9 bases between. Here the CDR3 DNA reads TGTGCCAGTAGTATGACTAGTAGAGAGACCCAGTACTTC. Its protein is CASSMTSRETQYF.

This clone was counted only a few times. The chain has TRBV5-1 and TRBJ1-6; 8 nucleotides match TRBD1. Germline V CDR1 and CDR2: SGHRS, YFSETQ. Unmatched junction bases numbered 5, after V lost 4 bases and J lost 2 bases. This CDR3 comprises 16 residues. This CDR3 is CASSADRGTYNSPLHF. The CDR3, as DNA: TGCGCCAGCAGCGCAGACAGGGGTACCTATAATTCACCCCTCCACTTT.

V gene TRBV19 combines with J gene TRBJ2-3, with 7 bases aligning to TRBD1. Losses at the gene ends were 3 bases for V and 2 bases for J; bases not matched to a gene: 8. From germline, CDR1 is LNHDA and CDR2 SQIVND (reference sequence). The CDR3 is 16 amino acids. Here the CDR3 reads CASSILGQHLTDTQYF. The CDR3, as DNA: TGTGCCAGTAGTATTTTGGGACAGCACCTCACAGATACGCAGTATTTT.

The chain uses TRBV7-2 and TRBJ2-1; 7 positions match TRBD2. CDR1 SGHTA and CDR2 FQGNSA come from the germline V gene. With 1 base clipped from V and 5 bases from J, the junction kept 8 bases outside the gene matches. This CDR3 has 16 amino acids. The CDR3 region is CASSLGALGTNNEQFF. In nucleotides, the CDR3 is TGTGCCAGCAGCTTAGGGGCCCTAGGGACTAACAATGAGCAGTTCTTC.